Listed below are T cell receptor beta chains from one sample, sequenced in a study of T cells in Graves' hyperthyroidism and ophthalmopathy. TCRdb passed the multiplex PCR reads through MiXCR, listing each CDR3 protein once. The sample has some 370,000 distinct CDR3 sequences; over 13% are singletons. The source material was blood. The receptor source for this set is a man in his forties or fifties with Graves' ophthalmopathy. The CDR3 runs from the conserved cysteine through the conserved F or W. A D gene is named only where the DNA matches it firmly. Clone size appears in some rows only: once, few, many, or a class for an expanded clone.

v_call: TRBV20-1
j_call: TRBJ2-4
d_call: TRBD2
clone_size: few
cdr3_nt: TGCAGTGCTAGAGATCTGACTAGCGGGACAGGAAACATTCAGTACTTC
cdr3_aa: CSARDLTSGTGNIQYF

v_call: TRBV30
j_call: TRBJ2-1
d_call: TRBD2
clone_size: many
cdr3_nt: TGTGCCTGGGCGGGGGAAGTTGAGCAGTTCTTC
cdr3_aa: CAWAGEVEQFF

v_call: TRBV3-1
j_call: TRBJ2-3
d_call: NA
clone_size: many
cdr3_nt: TGTGCCAGCAGCAACACCCGGGGCACAGATACGCAGTATTTT
cdr3_aa: CASSNTRGTDTQYF

v_call: TRBV28
j_call: TRBJ2-1
d_call: NA
clone_size: many
cdr3_nt: TGTGCCAGCAGTCTACAGGGACGTACTTACAATGAGCAGTTCTTC
cdr3_aa: CASSLQGRTYNEQFF

v_call: TRBV11-1
j_call: TRBJ2-7
d_call: TRBD2
clone_size: many
cdr3_nt: TGTGCCAGCAGCTTTGAAGCGGGAGGACTATACGAGCAGTACTTC
cdr3_aa: CASSFEAGGLYEQYF

v_call: TRBV28
j_call: TRBJ1-2
d_call: NA
clone_size: many
cdr3_nt: TGTGCCAGCAGTTTGGTACGGCAGGGAAGAAGTGGCTACACCTTC
cdr3_aa: CASSLVRQGRSGYTF

v_call: TRBV30
j_call: TRBJ1-2
d_call: TRBD1
clone_size: NA
cdr3_nt: TGTGCCTGGAGTGTCTTACAGGGGTATGGCTACACCTTC
cdr3_aa: CAWSVLQGYGYTF

v_call: TRBV7-8
j_call: TRBJ1-1
d_call: TRBD1
clone_size: once
cdr3_nt: TGTGCCAGCAGCTTAGTTGGCTTACAGGGGGGTGAAGCTTTCTTT
cdr3_aa: CASSLVGLQGGEAFF

v_call: TRBV29-1
j_call: TRBJ2-1
d_call: TRBD2
clone_size: many
cdr3_nt: TGCAGCGTTGAAGAGGCTCGAGGCGGGAGGTTGCAGTTCTTC
cdr3_aa: CSVEEARGGRLQFF

v_call: TRBV27
j_call: TRBJ2-1
d_call: TRBD2
clone_size: NA
cdr3_nt: TGTGCCAGCAGTCCCGGGACTAGCGGGGGCAATGAGCAGTTCTTC
cdr3_aa: CASSPGTSGGNEQFF

v_call: TRBV28
j_call: TRBJ2-1
d_call: TRBD2
clone_size: many
cdr3_nt: TGTGCCAGCACGGAGGTGAGCGGGAGTATCTCCTACAATGAGCAGTTCTTC
cdr3_aa: CASTEVSGSISYNEQFF

v_call: TRBV20-1
j_call: TRBJ1-1
d_call: TRBD1
clone_size: few
cdr3_nt: TGCAGTGCTAGAGATTTTGAGACAGGGGACACTGAAGCTTTCTTT
cdr3_aa: CSARDFETGDTEAFF

v_call: TRBV20-1
j_call: TRBJ2-7
d_call: TRBD2
clone_size: many
cdr3_nt: TGCAGTGCTAGGGAAGCGGGAGCGGACTACGAGCAGTACTTC
cdr3_aa: CSAREAGADYEQYF

v_call: TRBV7-3
j_call: TRBJ2-3
d_call: TRBD2
clone_size: many
cdr3_nt: TGTGCCAGCAGCTTAAGACTAGCGGGAGGGGATACGCAGTATTTT
cdr3_aa: CASSLRLAGGDTQYF

v_call: TRBV30
j_call: TRBJ1-2
d_call: NA
clone_size: many
cdr3_nt: TGTGCCTGGACCGCTAACTATGGCTACACCTTC
cdr3_aa: CAWTANYGYTF

v_call: TRBV30
j_call: TRBJ1-5
d_call: TRBD1
clone_size: many
cdr3_nt: TGTGCCTGGAGTTCCGACAGGGACCAGCCCCAGCATTTT
cdr3_aa: CAWSSDRDQPQHF